This T cell receptor (beta chain) was obtained from a study of early T cells in non-severe SARS-CoV-2 infection. Study overall: Sequenced bulk RNA came from whole blood that was unsorted, and chains were unpaired. Study observations and caveats: The VDJdb matching leaned toward anti-spike CD8 responses and overlooked private and CD4 specificities.

The germline V gene encodes CDR1 MNHEY and CDR2 SVGEGT. The CDR3 runs 13 residues. The germline V and J ends were trimmed by 8 bases and 3 bases, with 13 bases remaining between them. In its sample, this clonotype was seen many times. The antigen remains unidentified. In the library, individual cDNA molecules carried attached unique molecular identifiers. TCRdb re-analysed the 5' RACE reads in MiXCR, keeping a single row per CDR3 protein. The repertoire holds 20,000 to 25,000 distinct CDR3 sequences, with 4.7% as singletons. The sequencing input was whole blood. The genes are TRBV6-2 or TRBV6-3 and TRBJ2-5; D unresolved. This TCR derives from an adult who was a healthcare worker with PCR-confirmed SARS-CoV-2 infection or an uninfected control (not recorded which). The CDR3 nucleotides are TGTGCCAGCGGAGACCCCGCTAAAGAGACCCAGTACTTC. Residues: CASGDPAKETQYF.